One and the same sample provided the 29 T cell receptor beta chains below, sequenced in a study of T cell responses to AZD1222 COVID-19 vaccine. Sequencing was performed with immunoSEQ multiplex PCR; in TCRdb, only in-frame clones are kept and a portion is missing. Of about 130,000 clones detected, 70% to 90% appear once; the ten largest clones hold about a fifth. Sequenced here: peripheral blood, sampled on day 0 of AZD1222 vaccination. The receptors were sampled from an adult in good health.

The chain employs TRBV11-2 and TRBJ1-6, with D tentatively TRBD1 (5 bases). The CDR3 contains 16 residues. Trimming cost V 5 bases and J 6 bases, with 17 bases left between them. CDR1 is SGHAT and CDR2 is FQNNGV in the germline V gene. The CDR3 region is CASSLNDRDANSPLHF. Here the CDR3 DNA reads TGTGCCAGCAGCCTCAACGACCGGGACGCTAATTCACCCCTCCACTTT.

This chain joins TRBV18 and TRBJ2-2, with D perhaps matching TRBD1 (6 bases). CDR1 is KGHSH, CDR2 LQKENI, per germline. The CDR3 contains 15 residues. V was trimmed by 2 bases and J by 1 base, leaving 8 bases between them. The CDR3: CASSPSRGNTGELFF. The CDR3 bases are TGTGCCAGCTCACCAAGCAGGGGGAACACCGGGGAGCTGTTTTTT. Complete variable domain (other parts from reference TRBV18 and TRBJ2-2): NAGVMQNPRHLVRRRGQEARLRCSPMKGHSHVYWYRQLPEEGLKFMVYLQKENIIDESGMPKERFSAEFPKEGPSILRIQQVVRGDSAAYFCASSPSRGNTGELFFGEGSRLTVL.

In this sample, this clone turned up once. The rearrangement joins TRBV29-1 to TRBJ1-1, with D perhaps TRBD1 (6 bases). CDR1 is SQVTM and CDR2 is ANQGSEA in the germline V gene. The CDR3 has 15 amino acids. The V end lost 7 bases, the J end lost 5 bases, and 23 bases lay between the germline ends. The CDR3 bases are TGCAGCGCCGACTTTGGGGCAGGGGCTGGGACTGAAGCTTTCTTT. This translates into CSADFGAGAGTEAFF. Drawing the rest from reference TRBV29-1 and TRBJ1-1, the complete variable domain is SAVISQKPSRDICQRGTSLTIQCQVDSQVTMMFWYRQQPGQSLTLIATANQGSEATYESGFVIDKFPISRPNLTFSTLTVSNMSPEDSSIYLCSADFGAGAGTEAFFGQGTRLTVV.

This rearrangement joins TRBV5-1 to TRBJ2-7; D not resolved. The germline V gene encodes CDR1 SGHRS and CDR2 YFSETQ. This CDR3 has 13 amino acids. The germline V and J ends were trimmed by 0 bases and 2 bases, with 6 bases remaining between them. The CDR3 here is CASSLDGTYEQYF. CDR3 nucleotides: TGCGCCAGCAGCTTGGACGGAACCTACGAGCAGTACTTC.

CDR3 protein: CASSSQDRSTQVNTEAFF. The CDR3 nucleotides are TGTGCCAGTAGTTCCCAGGACAGGAGTACCCAGGTGAACACTGAAGCTTTCTTT. The chain combines TRBV19 with TRBJ1-1; TRBD1 matches 7 bases. The CDR3 consists of 18 residues. V shed 5 bases and J 0 bases; nucleotides not matched to a gene: 15. CDR1 and CDR2 from the germline V gene are LNHDA and SQIVND (reference sequence).

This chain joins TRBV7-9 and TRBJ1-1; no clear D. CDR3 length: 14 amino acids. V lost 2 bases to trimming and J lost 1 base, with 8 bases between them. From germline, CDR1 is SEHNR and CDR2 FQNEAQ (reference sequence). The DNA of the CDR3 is TGTGCCAGCAGCTTAAAAGGCGGGAACACTGAAGCTTTCTTT. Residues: CASSLKGGNTEAFF. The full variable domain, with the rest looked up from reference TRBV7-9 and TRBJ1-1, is DTGVSQNPRHKITKRGQNVTFRCDPISEHNRLYWYRQTLGQGPEFLTYFQNEAQLEKSRLLSDRFSAERPKGSFSTLEIQRTEQGDSAMYLCASSLKGGNTEAFFGQGTRLTVV.

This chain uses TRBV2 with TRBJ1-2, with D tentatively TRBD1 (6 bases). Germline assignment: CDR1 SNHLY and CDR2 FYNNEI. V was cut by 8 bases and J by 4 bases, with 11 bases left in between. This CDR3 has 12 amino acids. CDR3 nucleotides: TGTGCCAGCGGAGGGGGGCTCTATGGCTACACCTTC. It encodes CASGGGLYGYTF.

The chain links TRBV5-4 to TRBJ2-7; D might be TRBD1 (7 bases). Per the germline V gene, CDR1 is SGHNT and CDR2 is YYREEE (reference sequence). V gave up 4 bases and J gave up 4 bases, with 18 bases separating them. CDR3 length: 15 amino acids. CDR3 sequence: CASSRSAGQIYEQYF. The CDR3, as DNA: TGTGCCAGCAGCCGGTCCGCGGGACAGATATACGAGCAGTACTTC.

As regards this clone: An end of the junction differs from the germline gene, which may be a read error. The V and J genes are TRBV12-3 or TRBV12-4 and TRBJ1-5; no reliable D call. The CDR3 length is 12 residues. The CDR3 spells CASSLVDQPQHF. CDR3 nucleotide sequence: TGTGCTAGCAGTTTGGTCGATCAGCCCCAGCATTTT.

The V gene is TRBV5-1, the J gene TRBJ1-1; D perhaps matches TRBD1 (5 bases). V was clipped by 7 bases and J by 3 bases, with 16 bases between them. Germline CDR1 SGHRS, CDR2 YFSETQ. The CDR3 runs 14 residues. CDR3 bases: TGCGCCAGCCGAATCTCCGGGACCCACACTGAAGCTTTCTTT. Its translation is CASRISGTHTEAFF.

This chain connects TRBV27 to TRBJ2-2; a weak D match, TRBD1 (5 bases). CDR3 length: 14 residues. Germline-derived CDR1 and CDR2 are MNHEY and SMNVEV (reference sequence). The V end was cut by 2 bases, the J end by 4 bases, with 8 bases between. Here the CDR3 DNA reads TGTGCCAGCAGTTTAAAAGGGGTCACCGGGGAGCTGTTTTTT. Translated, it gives CASSLKGVTGELFF.

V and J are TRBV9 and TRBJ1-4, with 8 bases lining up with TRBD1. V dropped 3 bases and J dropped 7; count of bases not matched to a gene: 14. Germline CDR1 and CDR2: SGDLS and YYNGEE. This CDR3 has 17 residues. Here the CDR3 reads CASSALDRVRGGEKLFF. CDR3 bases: TGTGCCAGCAGCGCCCTGGACAGGGTCCGTGGTGGTGAAAAACTGTTTTTT. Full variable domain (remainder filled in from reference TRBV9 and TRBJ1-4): DSGVTQTPKHLITATGQRVTLRCSPRSGDLSVYWYQQSLDQGLQFLIQYYNGEERAKGNILERFSAQQFPDLHSELNLSSLELGDSALYFCASSALDRVRGGEKLFFGSGTQLSVL.

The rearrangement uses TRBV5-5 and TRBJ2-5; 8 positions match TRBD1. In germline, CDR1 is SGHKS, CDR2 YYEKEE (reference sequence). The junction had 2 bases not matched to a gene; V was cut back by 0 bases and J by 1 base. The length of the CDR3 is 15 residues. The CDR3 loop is CASSLAQGAQETQYF. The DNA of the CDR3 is TGTGCCAGCAGCTTGGCCCAGGGGGCCCAAGAGACCCAGTACTTC.

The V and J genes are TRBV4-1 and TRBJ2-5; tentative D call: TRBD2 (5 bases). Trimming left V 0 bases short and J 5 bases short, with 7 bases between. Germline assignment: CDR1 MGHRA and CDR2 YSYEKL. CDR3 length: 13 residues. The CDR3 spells CASSQDPGETQYF. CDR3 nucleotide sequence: TGCGCCAGCAGCCAAGATCCGGGGGAGACCCAGTACTTC.

CDR3 coding DNA: TGCGCCAGCAGCTTGGCCGGGGTCTCTACGCAGTATTTT. Translation: CASSLAGVSTQYF. The V call is TRBV5-1, the J call TRBJ2-3, with D possibly matching TRBD2 (5 bases). Trimming pared 0 bases from V and 8 bases from J, leaving 10 bases between. The CDR3 spans 13 residues. Germline V CDR1 and CDR2: SGHRS, YFSETQ.

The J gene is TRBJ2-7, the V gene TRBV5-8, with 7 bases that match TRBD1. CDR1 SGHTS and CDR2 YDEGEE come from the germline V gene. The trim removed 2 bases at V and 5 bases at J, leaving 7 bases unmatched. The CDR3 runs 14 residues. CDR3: CASSFSTGLDEQYF. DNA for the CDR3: TGTGCCAGCAGCTTCTCGACAGGGCTGGACGAGCAGTACTTC.

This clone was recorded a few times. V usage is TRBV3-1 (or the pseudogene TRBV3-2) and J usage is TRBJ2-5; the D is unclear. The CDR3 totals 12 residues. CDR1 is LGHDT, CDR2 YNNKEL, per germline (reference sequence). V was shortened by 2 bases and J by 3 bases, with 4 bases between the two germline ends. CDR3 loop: CASSQYEETQYF. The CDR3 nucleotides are TGTGCCAGCAGCCAATATGAAGAGACCCAGTACTTC.

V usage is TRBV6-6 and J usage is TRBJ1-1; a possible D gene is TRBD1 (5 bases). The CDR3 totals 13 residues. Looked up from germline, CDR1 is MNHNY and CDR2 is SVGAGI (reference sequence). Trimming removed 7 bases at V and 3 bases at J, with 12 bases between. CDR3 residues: CASNPLGDTEAFF. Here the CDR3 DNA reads TGTGCCAGCAACCCTCTAGGGGACACTGAAGCTTTCTTT.

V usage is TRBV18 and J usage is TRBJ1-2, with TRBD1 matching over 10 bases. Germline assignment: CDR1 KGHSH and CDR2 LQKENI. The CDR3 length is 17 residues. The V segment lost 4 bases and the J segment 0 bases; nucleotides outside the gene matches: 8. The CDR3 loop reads CASSLTGTGDSNYGYTF. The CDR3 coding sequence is TGTGCCAGCTCACTGACCGGGACAGGGGATTCTAACTATGGCTACACCTTC.

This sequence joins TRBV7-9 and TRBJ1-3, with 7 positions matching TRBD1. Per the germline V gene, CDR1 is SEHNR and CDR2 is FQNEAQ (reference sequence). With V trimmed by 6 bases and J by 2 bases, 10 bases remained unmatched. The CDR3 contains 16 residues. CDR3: CASRGQTMAAGNTIYF. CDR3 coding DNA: TGTGCCAGCAGGGGACAGACGATGGCGGCTGGAAACACCATATATTTT.

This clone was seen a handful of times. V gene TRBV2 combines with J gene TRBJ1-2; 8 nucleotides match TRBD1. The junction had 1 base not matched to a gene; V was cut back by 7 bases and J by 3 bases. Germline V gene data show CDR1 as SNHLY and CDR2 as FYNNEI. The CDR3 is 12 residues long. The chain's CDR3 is CASTTGDYGYTF. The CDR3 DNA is TGTGCCAGCACGACAGGGGACTATGGCTACACCTTC.

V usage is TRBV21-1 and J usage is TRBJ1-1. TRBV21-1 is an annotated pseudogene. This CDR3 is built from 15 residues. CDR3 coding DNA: TGTGCCAGCAGCAAAGAAGGAGCCAAGAACACTGAAGCTTTCTTT. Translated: CASSKEGAKNTEAFF.

CDR3 sequence: CASSVLASGNTIYF. In nucleotides, the CDR3 is TGTGCCAGCAGCGTGTTGGCGTCTGGAAACACCATATATTTT. The chain joins TRBV9 to TRBJ1-3; D gene uncertain. CDR1 is SGDLS, CDR2 YYNGEE, per germline. Trimming left V 2 bases short and J 1 base short, with 7 bases between. The CDR3 runs 14 residues.

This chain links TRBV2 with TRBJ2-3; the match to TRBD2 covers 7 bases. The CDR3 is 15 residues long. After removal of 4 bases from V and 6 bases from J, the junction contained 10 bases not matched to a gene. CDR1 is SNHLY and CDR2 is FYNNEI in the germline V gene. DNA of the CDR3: TGTGCCAGCAGTGCCCCCTGGCGGGGGAGGGATACGCAGTATTTT. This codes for CASSAPWRGRDTQYF.

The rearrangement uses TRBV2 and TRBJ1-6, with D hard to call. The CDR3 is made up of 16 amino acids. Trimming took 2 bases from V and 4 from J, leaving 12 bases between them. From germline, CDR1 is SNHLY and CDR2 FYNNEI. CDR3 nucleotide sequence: TGTGCCAGCAGTGAATCTAGAGGAAGTTATAATTCACCCCTCCACTTT. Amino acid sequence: CASSESRGSYNSPLHF.

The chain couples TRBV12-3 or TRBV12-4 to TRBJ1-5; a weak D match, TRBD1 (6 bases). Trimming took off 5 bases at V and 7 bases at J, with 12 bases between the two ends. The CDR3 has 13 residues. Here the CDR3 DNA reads TGTGCCAGCAGTAAGGGGGAGAGGCAGCCCCAGCATTTT. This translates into CASSKGERQPQHF.

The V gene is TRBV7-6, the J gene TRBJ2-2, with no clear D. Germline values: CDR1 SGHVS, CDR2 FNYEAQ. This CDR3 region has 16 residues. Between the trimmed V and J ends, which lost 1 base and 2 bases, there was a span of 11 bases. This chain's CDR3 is CASSLVIRSNTGELFF. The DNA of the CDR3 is TGTGCCAGCAGCTTAGTTATCCGGAGTAACACCGGGGAGCTGTTTTTT.

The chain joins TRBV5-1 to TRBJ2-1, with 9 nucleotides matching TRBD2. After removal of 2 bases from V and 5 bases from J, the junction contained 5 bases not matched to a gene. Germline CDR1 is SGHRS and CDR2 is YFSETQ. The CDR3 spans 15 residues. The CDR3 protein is CASSLMSGGHNEQFF. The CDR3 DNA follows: TGCGCCAGCAGCTTAATGAGCGGGGGGCACAATGAGCAGTTCTTC.

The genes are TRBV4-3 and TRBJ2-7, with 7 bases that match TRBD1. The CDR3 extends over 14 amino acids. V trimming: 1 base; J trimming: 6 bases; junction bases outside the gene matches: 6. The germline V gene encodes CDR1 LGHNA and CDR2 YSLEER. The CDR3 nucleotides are TGCGCCAGCAGCCAAGGGAACAGGGGCGGCGAGCAGTACTTC. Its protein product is CASSQGNRGGEQYF.